These 12 T cell receptor beta chains were sequenced from one sample in a study of blood T cell repertoires in COVID-19. Measured with immunoSEQ multiplex PCR; TCRdb has only the in-frame clones, and not every one. This sample has about half a million clones, with approximately 85% found just once. Source material: peripheral blood. The origin of the receptors is a human donor in a cohort sampled during active COVID-19.

This clone has only a few counts. The CDR3, as DNA: TGTGCCAGCAGCCGACAGGGGGCATCAGGAAACACCATATATTTT. As protein: CASSRQGASGNTIYF. The J gene is TRBJ1-3, the V gene TRBV5-5, with 10 nucleotides matching TRBD1. Trimming at V came to 4 bases and at J to 4 bases, leaving 5 bases not matched to a gene. The CDR3 is 15 amino acids. Germline V gene sequence: CDR1 SGHKS, CDR2 YYEKEE (reference sequence). Using reference TRBV5-5 and TRBJ1-3 for the parts outside the CDR3, the full variable domain is DAGVTQSPTHLIKTRGQQVTLRCSPISGHKSVSWYQQVLGQGPQFIFQYYEKEERGRGNFPDRFSARQFPNYSSELNVNALLLGDSALYLCASSRQGASGNTIYFGEGSWLTVV.

V is TRBV6-5 and J is TRBJ1-6, with a tentative D call TRBD1 (5 bases). The CDR3 totals 14 residues. V was cut by 7 bases and J by 6 bases, with 13 bases left in between. The germline gives CDR1 MNHEY, CDR2 SVGAGI. CDR3 DNA: TGTGCCAGCACCGCGGGGGAAGGTAATTCACCCCTCCACTTT. Protein product: CASTAGEGNSPLHF.

The CDR3 region has the DNA TGTGCCAGCAGTTCCCGACTTGCGAGCTCCTACAATGAGCAGTTCTTC. This translates into CASSSRLASSYNEQFF. The rearrangement uses TRBV6-5 and TRBJ2-1, with no clear D. Trimming took 4 bases from V and 0 from J, leaving 13 bases between them. CDR1 is MNHEY, CDR2 SVGAGI, per germline. The CDR3 totals 16 residues.

The chain links TRBV30 to TRBJ2-7; no clear D. The length of the CDR3 is 12 residues. The V gene lost 5 bases and the J gene lost 2 bases, with 10 bases spanning the gap. Per germline, CDR1 GTSNPN and CDR2 SVGIG (reference sequence). The DNA for the CDR3 is TGTGCCTGGGCCCGGGTCCCCTACGAGCAGTACTTC. Protein sequence: CAWARVPYEQYF.

V usage is TRBV11-2 and J usage is TRBJ2-1, with 10 bases lining up with TRBD2. The CDR3 sequence is 15 residues long. V shed 6 bases, J shed 6 bases, and the junction held 8 bases outside the gene matches. Germline lookup yields CDR1 SGHAT and CDR2 FQNNGV. Here the CDR3 DNA reads TGTGCCAGCAGTTTACCGGGACTAGCGTTCAATGAGCAGTTCTTC. Amino acid sequence: CASSLPGLAFNEQFF.

The chain recombines TRBV7-9 with TRBJ2-2; D may be TRBD1 (6 bases). The CDR3 runs to 15 residues. Germline CDR1 reads SEHNR; CDR2 reads FQNEAQ (reference sequence). V shed 2 bases and J shed 0 bases, with 7 bases lying between them. The CDR3 nucleotides are TGTGCCAGCAGCTTACGGACAGCGAACACCGGGGAGCTGTTTTTT. Translated: CASSLRTANTGELFF.

The J gene is TRBJ1-4, the V gene TRBV30, with D possibly being TRBD1 (6 bases). The germline CDR1 and CDR2 sequences are GTSNPN and SVGIG (reference sequence). Trimming left V 2 bases short and J 7 bases short, with 14 bases between. This CDR3 is built from 14 residues. The CDR3 region has the DNA TGTGCCTGGAGTAATAACAGGGCGGGTGAAAAACTGTTTTTT. It specifies CAWSNNRAGEKLFF.

The chain is built from TRBV5-4 and TRBJ2-1, with 7 bases matching TRBD2. The CDR3 runs to 15 residues. V was clipped by 1 base and J by 9 bases; unmatched bases: 10. Germline-derived CDR1 and CDR2 are SGHNT and YYREEE (reference sequence). CDR3 protein: CASSLRLASFPEQFF. In nucleotides, the CDR3 is TGTGCCAGCAGCTTGCGACTAGCCAGTTTCCCTGAGCAGTTCTTC. The variable domain in full, completed from reference TRBV5-4 and TRBJ2-1, reads ETGVTQSPTHLIKTRGQQVTLRCSSQSGHNTVSWYQQALGQGPQFIFQYYREEENGRGNFPPRFSGLQFPNYSSELNVNALELDDSALYLCASSLRLASFPEQFFGPGTRLTVL.

The chain couples TRBV29-1 to TRBJ2-7; a weak D match, TRBD2 (7 bases). CDR1 is SQVTM and CDR2 is ANQGSEA in the germline V gene. There are 16 residues in the CDR3. The germline V and J ends were trimmed by 7 bases and 4 bases, with 26 bases remaining between them. DNA for the CDR3: TGCAGCGCCGCCGAGGGAGGGGGAAGGGGACCTTACGAGCAGTACTTC. It encodes CSAAEGGGRGPYEQYF.

The genes are TRBV5-1 and TRBJ2-5, with 10 bases that match TRBD2. The CDR3 consists of 15 residues. V lost 0 bases and J lost 4; bases outside the gene matches: 3. Germline CDR1 SGHRS, CDR2 YFSETQ. The CDR3 here is CASSLELAGTETQYF. The CDR3 DNA reads as TGCGCCAGCAGCTTGGAACTAGCGGGGACAGAGACCCAGTACTTC.

The CDR3 nucleotides read TGCGCCAGCAGCGGGCAGCAGGCTGCCGGCTACAATGAGCAGTTCTTC. It specifies CASSGQQAAGYNEQFF. V usage is TRBV5-1 and J usage is TRBJ2-1; D gene unclear. V gave up 4 bases and J gave up 3 bases, with 17 bases separating them. The germline CDR1 and CDR2 sequences are SGHRS and YFSETQ. The CDR3 extends over 16 amino acids.

About this clone itself: The same CDR3 can be traced to other DNA sequences in this sample. The chain employs TRBV11-2 and TRBJ2-7; D gene unclear. Germline assignment: CDR1 SGHAT and CDR2 FQNNGV. This CDR3 has 12 amino acids. Trimming stripped 5 bases from V and 3 bases from J, with 8 bases between. The CDR3 protein is CASSPTGYEQYF. The CDR3 coding sequence is TGTGCCAGCAGCCCTACGGGCTACGAGCAGTACTTC.